The present T cell receptor beta chain was sequenced within a study of blood T cell repertoires in COVID-19 (dated by TCRdb to 2019 to 2021). A note on the overall study: Samples covering the acute and convalescent phases of COVID-19 were provided by collaborators in the United States, Italy and Spain. The prospective study material was composed of cDNA or gDNA derived from T cells, B-cell-depleted T cells, or PBMCs. Deeply sampled blood TCRbeta repertoires from subjects exposed to, actively infected with, or recovered from COVID-19 were included in the dataset. The repertoires were made available in a free public database intended to serve as a resource for research on the immune response to SARS-CoV-2. Samples came from the ongoing ImmuneRACE study (first 160 participants) plus 1,254 subjects from 6 global collaborators. Sample metadata almost always included a de-identified subject ID, COVID-19 status, age in years and sex. HLA class I and class II types, where available, came from metadata supplied by the sample provider rather than from assay-based typing. General study outcomes and caveats: Clinical and demographic metadata were provided uncurated, with the amount varying by source and participant.

V is trimmed back by 5 bases and J by 3 bases, and the junction contains 10 bases that no gene match accounts for. CDR1 SGHKS and CDR2 YYEKEE were looked up in the germline V gene (reference sequence). The CDR3 starts with the cysteine, ends with the phenylalanine, and has 15 residues. The only DNA kept is the CDR3, 45 bases in frame from the first base. The collaborating institutions used their own protocols to collect whole blood in K2EDTA tubes. For TCRbeta analysis, collaborators shipped samples as frozen whole blood, isolated PBMCs, or DNA extracted from either of those sample types. On this clone itself: This clone's antigen is unknown. No base quality values were provided; no much bigger clone lies one nucleotide off.

TCRbeta CDR3 regions were amplified from genomic DNA by means of the immunoSEQ Assay, a bias-controlled multiplex PCR. The paper's data handling went like this. Nucleated cell counts per sample were estimated from amplification of reference gene primers within the assay. To quantify the absolute abundance of each unique TCRbeta CDR3 rearrangement, sequence reads were collapsed and filtered. For each sample, productive Simpson clonality was calculated as the square root of Simpson's diversity index across productive rearrangements. TCRdb retrieved this table from immuneACCESS and kept in-frame rearrangements only. Not all clones are present; in checked studies, unresolved V genes account for under half, and no reason is known for the remainder. Clone size and the V and J calls come from that table; the DNA yielded D and trimming. Here the sample has about 200,000 clones; 89% occur a single time. Roughly 6.7% of the sample comes from the top ten.

Specimen: peripheral blood. The chain employs TRBV5-5 and TRBJ2-7; TRBD1 matches 8 bases in the middle. The TCR sequence derives from a man in his forties with acute or convalescent COVID-19. Here the CDR3 is given as CASSLEHRGIYEQYF. The nucleotide sequence is given as TGTGCCAGCAGTCTGGAACACAGGGGGATCTACGAGCAGTACTTC.